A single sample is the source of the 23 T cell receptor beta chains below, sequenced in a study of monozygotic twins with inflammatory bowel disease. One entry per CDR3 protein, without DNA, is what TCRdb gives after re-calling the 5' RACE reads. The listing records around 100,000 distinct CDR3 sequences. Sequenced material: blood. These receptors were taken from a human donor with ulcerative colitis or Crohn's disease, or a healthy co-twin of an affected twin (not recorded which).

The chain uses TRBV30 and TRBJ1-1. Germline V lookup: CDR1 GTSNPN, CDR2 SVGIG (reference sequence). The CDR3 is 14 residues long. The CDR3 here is CACNKIGRNTEAFF.

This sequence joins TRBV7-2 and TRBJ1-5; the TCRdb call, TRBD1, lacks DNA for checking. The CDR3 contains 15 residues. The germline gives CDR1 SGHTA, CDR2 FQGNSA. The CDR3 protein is CASSLSGDPGLPQHF.

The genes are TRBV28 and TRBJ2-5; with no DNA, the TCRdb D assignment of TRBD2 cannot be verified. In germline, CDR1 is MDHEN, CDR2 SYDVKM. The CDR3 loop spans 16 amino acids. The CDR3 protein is CASSFWGGGEQETQYF.

Here the CDR3 reads CASRGIVGAGELFF. V usage is TRBV2 and J usage is TRBJ2-2; TCRdb's D call of TRBD1 is untestable without DNA. The CDR3 covers 14 residues. In germline, CDR1 is SNHLY, CDR2 FYNNEI.

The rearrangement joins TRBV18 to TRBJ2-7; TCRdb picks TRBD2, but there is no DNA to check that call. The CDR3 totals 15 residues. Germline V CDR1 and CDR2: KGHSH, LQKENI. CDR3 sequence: CASSQALQDTYEQYF.

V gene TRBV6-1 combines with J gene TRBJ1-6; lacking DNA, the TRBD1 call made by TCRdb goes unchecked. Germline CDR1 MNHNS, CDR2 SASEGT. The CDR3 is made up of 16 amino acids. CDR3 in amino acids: CASSPPGLYGNSPLHF.

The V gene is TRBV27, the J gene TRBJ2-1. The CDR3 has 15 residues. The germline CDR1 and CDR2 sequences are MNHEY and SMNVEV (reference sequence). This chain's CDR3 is CASSLRDIPNNEQFF.

CDR3 protein: CASSFITGGLEQFF. This chain joins TRBV7-9 and TRBJ2-1; the TCRdb D gene call, TRBD1, has no DNA to confirm it. Per the germline V gene, CDR1 is SEHNR and CDR2 is FQNEAQ (reference sequence). The CDR3 loop spans 14 amino acids.

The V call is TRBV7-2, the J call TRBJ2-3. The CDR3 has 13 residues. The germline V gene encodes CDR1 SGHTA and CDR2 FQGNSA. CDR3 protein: CASSLVVSDTQYF.

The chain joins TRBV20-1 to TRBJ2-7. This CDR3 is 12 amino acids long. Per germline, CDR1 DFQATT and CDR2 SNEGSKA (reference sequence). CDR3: CSATYVPYEQYF.

The CDR3 reads CASSPVNYGYTF. The chain couples TRBV7-2 to TRBJ1-2. Germline V gene data show CDR1 as SGHTA and CDR2 as FQGNSA. CDR3 length: 12 amino acids.

The CDR3 reads CASRSDRTYYNEQFF. V usage is TRBV12-3 or TRBV12-4 and J usage is TRBJ2-1; there is no DNA to check the TCRdb D call of TRBD1. CDR3 length equals 15 residues.

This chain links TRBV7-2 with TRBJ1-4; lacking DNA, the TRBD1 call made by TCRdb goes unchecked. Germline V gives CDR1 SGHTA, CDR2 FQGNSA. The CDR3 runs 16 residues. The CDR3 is CASSPRPGQVNEKLFF.

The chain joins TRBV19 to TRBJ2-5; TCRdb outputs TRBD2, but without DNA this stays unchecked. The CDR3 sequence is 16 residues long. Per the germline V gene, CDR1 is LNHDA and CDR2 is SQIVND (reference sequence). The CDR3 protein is CASSIAEGLSQETQYF.

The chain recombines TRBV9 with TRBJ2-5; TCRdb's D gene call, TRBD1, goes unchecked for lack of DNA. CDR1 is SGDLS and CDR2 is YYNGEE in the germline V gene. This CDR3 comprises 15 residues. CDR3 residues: CASSGKGGIQETQYF.

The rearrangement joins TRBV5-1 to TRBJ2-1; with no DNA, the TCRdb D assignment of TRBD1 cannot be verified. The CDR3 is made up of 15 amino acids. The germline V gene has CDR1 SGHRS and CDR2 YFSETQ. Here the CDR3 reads CASSLESGGHNEQFF.

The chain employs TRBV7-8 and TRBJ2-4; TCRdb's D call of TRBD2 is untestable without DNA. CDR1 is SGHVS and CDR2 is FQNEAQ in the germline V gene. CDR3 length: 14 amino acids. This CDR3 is CASSTTLAVNIQYF.

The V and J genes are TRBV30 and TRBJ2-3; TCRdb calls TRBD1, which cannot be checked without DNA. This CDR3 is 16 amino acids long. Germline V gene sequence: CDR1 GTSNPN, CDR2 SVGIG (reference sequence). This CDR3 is CAWRGTGRTSTDTQYF.

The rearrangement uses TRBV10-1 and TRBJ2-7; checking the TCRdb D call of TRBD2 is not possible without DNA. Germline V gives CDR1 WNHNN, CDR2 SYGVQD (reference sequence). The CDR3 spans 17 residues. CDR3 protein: CASSESRLAGGGYEQYF.

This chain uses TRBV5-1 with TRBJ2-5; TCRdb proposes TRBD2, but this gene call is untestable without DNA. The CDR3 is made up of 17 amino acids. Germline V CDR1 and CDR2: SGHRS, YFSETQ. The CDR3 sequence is CASSITLAEILGETQYF.

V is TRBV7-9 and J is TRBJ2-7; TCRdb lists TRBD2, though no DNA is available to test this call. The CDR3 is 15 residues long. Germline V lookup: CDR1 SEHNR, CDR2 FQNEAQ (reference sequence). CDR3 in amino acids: CASRPASGGAKEQYF.

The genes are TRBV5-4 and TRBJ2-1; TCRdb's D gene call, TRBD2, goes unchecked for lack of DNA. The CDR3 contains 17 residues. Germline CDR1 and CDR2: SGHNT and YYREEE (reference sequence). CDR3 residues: CASNAPGLAGGYNEQFF.

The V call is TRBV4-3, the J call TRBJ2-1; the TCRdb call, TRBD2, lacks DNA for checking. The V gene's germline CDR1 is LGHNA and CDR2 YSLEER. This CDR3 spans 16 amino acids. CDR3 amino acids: CASSQTSVNSYNEQFF.